What follows are 10 T cell receptor beta chains derived from one specimen sequenced in a study of T-cell memory formation after mild COVID-19. In TCRdb, the 5' RACE reads were re-called with MiXCR into one record per CDR3 protein. The data show about 280,000 distinct CDR3 sequences, with approximately 8% seen just once and around a fifth held by the top ten. Sequences were obtained from PBMCs or a T cell subset sorted from them (not recorded which). These receptors all stem from a man aged 18-30 years who had mild COVID-19 (a few samples of this study predate the infection). Cell type and time point are not known.

In DNA form, the CDR3 reads TGTGCCTGGAATCGGGATAGGGAGACCCAGTACTTC. Translated: CAWNRDRETQYF. The rearrangement joins TRBV30 to TRBJ2-5; D might be TRBD2 (5 bases). Germline-derived CDR1 and CDR2 are GTSNPN and SVGIG (reference sequence). The CDR3 extends over 12 amino acids. The V and J ends lost 4 bases and 5 bases respectively, with 11 bases between them.

This clonotype has at least ten counts. The chain joins TRBV6-4 to TRBJ2-2, with 7 bases that match TRBD1. The CDR3 extends over 15 amino acids. Germline trimming cut 0 bases from V and 3 bases from J; bases unmatched to any gene: 1. Germline CDR1 reads MRHNA; CDR2 reads SNTAGT. This CDR3 is CASSDSDRHTGELFF. The CDR3 DNA reads as TGTGCCAGCAGTGACTCGGACAGGCACACCGGGGAGCTGTTTTTT.

This clonotype was counted a few times. The rearrangement uses TRBV4-2 and TRBJ1-4; 9 bases agree with TRBD1. Germline-derived CDR1 and CDR2 are LGHNA and YNFKEQ. Trimming cost V 0 bases and J 5 bases; bases outside gene matches: 4. The CDR3 contains 16 residues. This CDR3 is CASSQDPGTGNEKLFF. Here the CDR3 DNA reads TGTGCCAGCAGCCAAGATCCAGGGACAGGGAATGAAAAACTGTTTTTT.

This clonotype was counted many times. CDR3 DNA sequence: TGTGCCAGCAGCTTTAGAACAGGGGTCACTGAAGCTTTCTTT. This gives the protein CASSFRTGVTEAFF. The chain employs TRBV5-6 and TRBJ1-1; 7 bases match TRBD1. CDR1 is SGHDT, CDR2 YYEEEE, per germline. The CDR3 is 14 amino acids. The V segment lost 2 bases and the J segment 4 bases; nucleotides outside the gene matches: 5. The entire variable domain, with the rest obtained from reference TRBV5-6 and TRBJ1-1, is as follows: DAGVTQSPTHLIKTRGQQVTLRCSPKSGHDTVSWYQQALGQGPQFIFQYYEEEERQRGNFPDRFSGHQFPNYSSELNVNALLLGDSALYLCASSFRTGVTEAFFGQGTRLTVV.

This sequence joins TRBV2 and TRBJ2-7; the match to TRBD1 covers 8 bases. The germline CDR1 and CDR2 sequences are SNHLY and FYNNEI. CDR3 length: 13 amino acids. Unmatched junction bases numbered 6, after V lost 8 bases and J lost 3 bases. CDR3 protein: CASLQDRDYEQYF. CDR3 sequence (DNA): TGTGCCAGCCTCCAGGACAGGGACTACGAGCAGTACTTC.

This sequence joins TRBV6-5 and TRBJ1-4; D is uncertain. CDR1 and CDR2 from the germline V gene are MNHEY and SVGAGI. The CDR3 consists of 15 residues. Trimming took off 6 bases at V and 4 bases at J, with 15 bases between the two ends. CDR3 protein: CASRRDPWGNEKLFF. For the CDR3, the DNA is TGTGCCAGCAGAAGAGACCCCTGGGGTAATGAAAAACTGTTTTTT.

The sample holds a few counts of this clonotype. This chain joins TRBV4-3 and TRBJ2-7, with D perhaps TRBD2 (6 bases). With 0 bases removed from V and 5 bases from J, the gap between germline ends came to 11 bases. There are 14 residues in the CDR3. Germline CDR1 reads LGHNA; CDR2 reads YSLEER. The CDR3 DNA sequence: TGCGCCAGCAGCCAAGACCCGGGGGACCACGAGCAGTACTTC. Encoded protein: CASSQDPGDHEQYF.

This clonotype was seen a handful of times. This chain uses TRBV12-1 with TRBJ2-7. TRBV12-1 is an annotated pseudogene. There are 16 residues in the CDR3. The CDR3 protein is CASSFTLAHTSYEQYF. The DNA for the CDR3 is TGTGCCAGCAGCTTTACGCTAGCCCATACCTCCTACGAGCAGTACTTC.

The table lists this clonotype with a few counts. This chain's CDR3 is CASCEDRGNQPQHF. The CDR3 DNA sequence: TGTGCCAGCTGTGAGGACAGGGGCAATCAGCCCCAGCATTTT. The rearrangement uses TRBV12-3 or TRBV12-4 and TRBJ1-5; 8 bases align to TRBD1. The CDR3 sequence is 14 residues long. V lost 8 bases to trimming and J lost 2 bases; unmatched junction nucleotides: 5.

The V gene is TRBV6-5, the J gene TRBJ2-7; tentatively, D is TRBD1 or TRBD2 (6 bases each). V lost 0 bases and J lost 3, with 12 bases in between. Germline lookup yields CDR1 MNHEY and CDR2 SVGAGI. This CDR3 comprises 15 residues. This CDR3 is CASSYSGGTHYEQYF. The DNA of the CDR3 is TGTGCCAGCAGTTACTCCGGGGGCACACACTACGAGCAGTACTTC.